Listed below are T cell receptor beta chains from one sample, sequenced in a study of OX40 agonist ivuxolimab in advanced cancers. Clones were read by immunoSEQ multiplex PCR, and TCRdb kept only the in-frame ones, dropping some. The sample lists 45,000 to 60,000 clones; about 88% were seen once. The sample in question was CD4+ or CD8+ T cells sorted from blood, obtained in a trial of the OX40 agonist ivuxolimab. All receptors come from an adult with an advanced solid tumor such as melanoma, head and neck, liver or kidney cancer. Each CDR3 is given without its conserved first and last residue. A row's size may be missing; if present it is once, few, many or a size class.

abundance: once
v_gene: TRBV6-1
j_gene: TRBJ1-2
CDR3aa: ASSQASGQPYGYT

abundance: once
v_gene: TRBV25-1
j_gene: TRBJ2-1
CDR3aa: ASSEFSGGYNEQF

abundance: -
v_gene: TRBV5-1
j_gene: TRBJ2-7
CDR3aa: ASSSGLAGSYEQY

abundance: -
v_gene: TRBV7-2
j_gene: TRBJ2-7
CDR3aa: ASSFRPGDEQY

abundance: -
v_gene: TRBV5-4
j_gene: TRBJ2-5
CDR3aa: ASSFRGRETQY

abundance: -
v_gene: TRBV15
j_gene: TRBJ2-7
CDR3aa: ATSRDPGPSYEQY

abundance: -
v_gene: TRBV7-2
j_gene: TRBJ2-3
CDR3aa: ASSLQGTTDTQY

abundance: -
v_gene: TRBV28
j_gene: TRBJ2-2
CDR3aa: ASRAGTGELF

abundance: -
v_gene: TRBV28
j_gene: TRBJ1-4
CDR3aa: ASSLRQGVSEKLF

abundance: -
v_gene: TRBV18
j_gene: TRBJ2-5
CDR3aa: ASSLGGGRETQY

abundance: -
v_gene: TRBV28
j_gene: TRBJ2-5
CDR3aa: ASSKGQGRETQY

abundance: -
v_gene: TRBV5-6
j_gene: TRBJ2-3
CDR3aa: ASSLTSGISTDTQY

abundance: -
v_gene: TRBV7-3
j_gene: TRBJ1-2
CDR3aa: ASSLWYRGYT

abundance: -
v_gene: TRBV5-1
j_gene: TRBJ2-3
CDR3aa: ASSSARGGGTDTQY

abundance: -
v_gene: TRBV11-2
j_gene: TRBJ2-1
CDR3aa: ASSPLNEQF

abundance: few
v_gene: TRBV28
j_gene: TRBJ1-2
CDR3aa: ASSPRRIYGYT

abundance: -
v_gene: TRBV7-9
j_gene: TRBJ2-7
CDR3aa: ASSARLAGLPHEQY

abundance: -
v_gene: TRBV28
j_gene: TRBJ2-5
CDR3aa: ASSYLVQETQY

abundance: -
v_gene: TRBV28
j_gene: TRBJ1-5
CDR3aa: ASSLPSGINQPQH

abundance: -
v_gene: TRBV18
j_gene: TRBJ2-5
CDR3aa: ASSPRGKETQY

abundance: -
v_gene: TRBV7-9
j_gene: TRBJ2-2
CDR3aa: ASSPLMGADTGELF

abundance: few
v_gene: TRBV27
j_gene: TRBJ1-2
CDR3aa: ASSSHGTGDYGYT

abundance: -
v_gene: TRBV7-2
j_gene: TRBJ1-2
CDR3aa: ASSLALGGNGYT

abundance: once
v_gene: TRBV5-1
j_gene: TRBJ2-4
CDR3aa: ASSSPQGGRNIQY

abundance: -
v_gene: TRBV11-2
j_gene: TRBJ2-7
CDR3aa: ASSLAGSVSYEQY

abundance: -
v_gene: TRBV7-9
j_gene: TRBJ2-6
CDR3aa: ASTMLGGSGANVLT

abundance: -
v_gene: TRBV10-1
j_gene: TRBJ2-1
CDR3aa: ASSERQGFLSYNEQF

abundance: once
v_gene: TRBV2
j_gene: TRBJ2-7
CDR3aa: ASSPPGTSGSYEQY

abundance: -
v_gene: TRBV7-9
j_gene: TRBJ2-3
CDR3aa: ASSLIAGGSTDTQY

abundance: -
v_gene: TRBV5-1
j_gene: TRBJ1-2
CDR3aa: ASSLGPPGYGYT

abundance: -
v_gene: TRBV28
j_gene: TRBJ1-5
CDR3aa: ASSLYPQGSNQPQH

abundance: -
v_gene: TRBV11-2
j_gene: TRBJ2-1
CDR3aa: ASSPRLNNEQF

abundance: -
v_gene: TRBV6-6
j_gene: TRBJ2-7
CDR3aa: ASRKDRAYEQY

abundance: -
v_gene: TRBV2
j_gene: TRBJ2-2
CDR3aa: ASSQSFSGRGPTGELF

abundance: -
v_gene: TRBV9
j_gene: TRBJ1-1
CDR3aa: ASSAGTGDTEAF

abundance: -
v_gene: TRBV21-1
j_gene: TRBJ1-1
CDR3aa: ASSKIAAGNKNTEAF

abundance: -
v_gene: TRBV28
j_gene: TRBJ2-4
CDR3aa: ASSSPAGAGNIQY

abundance: -
v_gene: TRBV29-1
j_gene: TRBJ2-6
CDR3aa: SVSGSGANVLT

abundance: -
v_gene: TRBV28
j_gene: TRBJ1-4
CDR3aa: ASSKGQGREKLF

abundance: -
v_gene: TRBV5-1
j_gene: TRBJ1-2
CDR3aa: ASSLEGDYGYT

abundance: -
v_gene: TRBV7-7
j_gene: TRBJ2-3
CDR3aa: ASSSDWTDTQY

abundance: -
v_gene: TRBV11-2
j_gene: TRBJ2-7
CDR3aa: ASSLMGYSYEQY

abundance: -
v_gene: TRBV10-1
j_gene: TRBJ1-1
CDR3aa: ASSFQRDSSSTEAF

abundance: -
v_gene: TRBV18
j_gene: TRBJ1-2
CDR3aa: ASSPMTASNYGYT

abundance: -
v_gene: TRBV2
j_gene: TRBJ1-5
CDR3aa: ASSEKGPTSNQPQH

abundance: -
v_gene: TRBV6-8
j_gene: TRBJ2-3
CDR3aa: ASSPTGTHTQY

abundance: -
v_gene: TRBV18
j_gene: TRBJ2-1
CDR3aa: ASSPPGMNEQF

abundance: -
v_gene: TRBV28
j_gene: TRBJ1-5
CDR3aa: ASSLAQNYQPQH